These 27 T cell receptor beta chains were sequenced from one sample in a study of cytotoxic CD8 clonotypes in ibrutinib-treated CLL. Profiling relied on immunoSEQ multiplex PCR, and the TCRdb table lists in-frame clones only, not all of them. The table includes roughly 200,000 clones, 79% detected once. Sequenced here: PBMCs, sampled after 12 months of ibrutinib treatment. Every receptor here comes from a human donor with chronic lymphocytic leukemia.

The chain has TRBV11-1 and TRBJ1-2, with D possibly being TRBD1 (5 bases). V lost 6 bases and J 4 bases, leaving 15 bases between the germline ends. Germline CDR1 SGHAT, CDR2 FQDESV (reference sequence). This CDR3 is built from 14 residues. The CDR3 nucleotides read TGTGCCAGCAGTCTAAGGAGGGGATCCTATGGCTACACCTTC. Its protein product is CASSLRRGSYGYTF.

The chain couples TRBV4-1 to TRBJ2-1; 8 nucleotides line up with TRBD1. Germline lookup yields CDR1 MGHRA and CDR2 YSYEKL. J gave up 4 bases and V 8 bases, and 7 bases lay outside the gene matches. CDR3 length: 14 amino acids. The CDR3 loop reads CASGKGQAYNEQFF. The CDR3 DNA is TGCGCCAGCGGAAAGGGACAGGCGTACAATGAGCAGTTCTTC.

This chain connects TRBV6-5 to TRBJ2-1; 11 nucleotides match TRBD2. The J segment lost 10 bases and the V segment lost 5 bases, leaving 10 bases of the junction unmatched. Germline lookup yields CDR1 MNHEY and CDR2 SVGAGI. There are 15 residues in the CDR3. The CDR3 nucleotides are TGTGCCAGCAGTCACACGACTAGCGGGATGGTGGAGCAGTTCTTC. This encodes CASSHTTSGMVEQFF.

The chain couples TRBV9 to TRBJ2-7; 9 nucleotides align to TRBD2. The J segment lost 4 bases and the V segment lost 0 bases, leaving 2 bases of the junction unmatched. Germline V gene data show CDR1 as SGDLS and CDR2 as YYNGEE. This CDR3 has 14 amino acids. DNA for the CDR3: TGTGCCAGCAGCGTAGATCTAGCGGGGTACGAGCAGTACTTC. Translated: CASSVDLAGYEQYF.

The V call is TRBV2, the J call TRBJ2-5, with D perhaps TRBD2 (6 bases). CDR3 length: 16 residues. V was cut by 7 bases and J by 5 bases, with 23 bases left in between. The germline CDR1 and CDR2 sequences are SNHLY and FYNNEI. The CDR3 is CASTPPIGAGGETQYF. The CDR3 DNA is TGTGCCAGCACTCCCCCAATAGGAGCGGGTGGGGAGACCCAGTACTTC.

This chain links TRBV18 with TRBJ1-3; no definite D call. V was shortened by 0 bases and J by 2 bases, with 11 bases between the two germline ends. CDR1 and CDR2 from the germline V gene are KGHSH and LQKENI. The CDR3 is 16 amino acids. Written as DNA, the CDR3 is TGTGCCAGCTCACCACCTGGGCGGGCAACTGGAAACACCATATATTTT. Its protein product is CASSPPGRATGNTIYF.

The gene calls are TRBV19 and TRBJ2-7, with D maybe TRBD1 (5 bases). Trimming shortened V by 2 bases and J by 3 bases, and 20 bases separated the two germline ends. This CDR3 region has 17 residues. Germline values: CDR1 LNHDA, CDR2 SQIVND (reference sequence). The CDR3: CASSILGPIQGGYEQYF. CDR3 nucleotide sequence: TGTGCCAGTAGTATACTAGGGCCGATTCAGGGCGGCTACGAGCAGTACTTC.

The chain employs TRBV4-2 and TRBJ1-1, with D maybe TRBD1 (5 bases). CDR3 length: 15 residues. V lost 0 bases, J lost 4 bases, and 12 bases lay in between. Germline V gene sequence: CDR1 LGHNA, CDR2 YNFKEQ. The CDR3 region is CASSQEVQRGTEAFF. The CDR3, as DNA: TGTGCCAGCAGCCAAGAGGTTCAGAGGGGCACTGAAGCTTTCTTT.

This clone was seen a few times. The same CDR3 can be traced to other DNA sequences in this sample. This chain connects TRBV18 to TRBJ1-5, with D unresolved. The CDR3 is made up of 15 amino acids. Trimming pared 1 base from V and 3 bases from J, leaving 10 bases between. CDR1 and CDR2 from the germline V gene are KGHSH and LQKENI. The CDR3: CASSPRAGDNQPQHF. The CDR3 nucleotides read TGTGCCAGCTCACCACGGGCCGGAGACAATCAGCCCCAGCATTTT.

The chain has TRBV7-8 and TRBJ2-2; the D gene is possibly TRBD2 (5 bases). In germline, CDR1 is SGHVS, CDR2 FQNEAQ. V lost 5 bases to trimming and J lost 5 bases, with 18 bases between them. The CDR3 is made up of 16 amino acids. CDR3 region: CASSRGSSVRTGELFF. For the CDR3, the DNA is TGTGCCAGCAGCCGAGGAAGTAGCGTCCGGACCGGGGAGCTGTTTTTT.

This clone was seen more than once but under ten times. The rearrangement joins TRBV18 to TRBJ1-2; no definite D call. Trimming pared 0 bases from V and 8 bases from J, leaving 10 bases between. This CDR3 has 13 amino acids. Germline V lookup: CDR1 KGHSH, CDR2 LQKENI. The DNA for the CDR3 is TGTGCCAGCTCACCACCGGTTACTTACGGCTACACCTTC. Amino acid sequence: CASSPPVTYGYTF.

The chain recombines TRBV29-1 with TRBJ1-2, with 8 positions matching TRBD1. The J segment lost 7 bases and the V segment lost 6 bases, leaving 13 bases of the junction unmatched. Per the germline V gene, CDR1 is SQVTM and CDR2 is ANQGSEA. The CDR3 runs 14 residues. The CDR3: CSVLVQGRGPGYTF. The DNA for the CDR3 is TGCAGCGTGTTGGTCCAGGGCAGGGGGCCTGGCTACACCTTC.

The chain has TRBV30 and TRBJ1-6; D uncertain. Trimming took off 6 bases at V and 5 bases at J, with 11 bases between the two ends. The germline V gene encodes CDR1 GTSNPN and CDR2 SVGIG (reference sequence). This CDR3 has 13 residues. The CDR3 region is CACSNSHNSPLHF. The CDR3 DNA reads TGTGCCTGTTCCAATTCCCATAATTCACCCCTCCACTTT.

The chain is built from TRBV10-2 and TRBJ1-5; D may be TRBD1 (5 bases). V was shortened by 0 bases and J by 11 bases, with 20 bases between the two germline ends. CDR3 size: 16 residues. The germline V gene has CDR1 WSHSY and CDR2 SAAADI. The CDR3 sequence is CASSESGGVQSSAQHF. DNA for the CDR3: TGCGCCAGCAGTGAGTCGGGGGGGGTTCAGTCTTCTGCCCAGCATTTT.

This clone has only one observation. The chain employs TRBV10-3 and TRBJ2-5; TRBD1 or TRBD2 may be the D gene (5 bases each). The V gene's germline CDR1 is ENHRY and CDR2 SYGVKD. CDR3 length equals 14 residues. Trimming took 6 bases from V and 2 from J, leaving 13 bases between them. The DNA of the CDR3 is TGTGCCATCAGAAGAAAGGGACCGCAAGAGACCCAGTACTTC. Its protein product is CAIRRKGPQETQYF.

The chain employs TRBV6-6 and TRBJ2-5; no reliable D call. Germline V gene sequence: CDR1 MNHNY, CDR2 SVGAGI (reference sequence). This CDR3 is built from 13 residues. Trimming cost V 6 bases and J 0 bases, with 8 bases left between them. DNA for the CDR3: TGTGCCAGCAGCCGACGGGACCAAGAGACCCAGTACTTC. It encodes CASSRRDQETQYF.

CDR3 protein: CASSFGRATGNTIYF. CDR3 nucleotides: TGTGCCAGCAGCTTTGGCAGGGCCACTGGAAACACCATATATTTT. The J gene is TRBJ1-3, the V gene TRBV5-5; D is possibly TRBD1 (5 bases). In germline, CDR1 is SGHKS, CDR2 YYEKEE (reference sequence). V was clipped by 2 bases and J by 2 bases, with 11 bases between them. This CDR3 spans 15 amino acids.

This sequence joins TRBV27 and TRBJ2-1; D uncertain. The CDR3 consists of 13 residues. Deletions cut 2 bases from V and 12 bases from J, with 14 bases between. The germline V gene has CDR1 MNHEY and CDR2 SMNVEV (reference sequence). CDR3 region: CASSLDAFGGQFF. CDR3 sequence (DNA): TGTGCCAGCAGTTTAGATGCCTTCGGCGGGCAGTTCTTC.

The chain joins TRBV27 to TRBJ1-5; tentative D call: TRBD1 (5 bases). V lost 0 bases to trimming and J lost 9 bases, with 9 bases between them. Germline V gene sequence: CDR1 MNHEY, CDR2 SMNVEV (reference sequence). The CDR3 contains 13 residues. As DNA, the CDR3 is TGTGCCAGCAGTTTATCCTCGGGGCTGCCCCAGCATTTT. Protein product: CASSLSSGLPQHF.

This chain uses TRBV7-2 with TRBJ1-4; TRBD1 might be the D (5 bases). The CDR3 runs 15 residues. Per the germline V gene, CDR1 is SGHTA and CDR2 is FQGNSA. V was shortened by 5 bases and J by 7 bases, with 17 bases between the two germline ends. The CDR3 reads CASSSPKGLGEKLFF. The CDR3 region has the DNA TGTGCCAGCAGCAGCCCCAAGGGGTTGGGTGAAAAACTGTTTTTT.

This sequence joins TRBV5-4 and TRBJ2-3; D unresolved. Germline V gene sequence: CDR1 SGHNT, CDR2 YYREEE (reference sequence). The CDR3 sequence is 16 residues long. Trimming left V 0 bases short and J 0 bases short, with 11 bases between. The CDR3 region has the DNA TGTGCCAGCAGCTTGGAATGGACCTCTAGCACAGATACGCAGTATTTT. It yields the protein CASSLEWTSSTDTQYF.

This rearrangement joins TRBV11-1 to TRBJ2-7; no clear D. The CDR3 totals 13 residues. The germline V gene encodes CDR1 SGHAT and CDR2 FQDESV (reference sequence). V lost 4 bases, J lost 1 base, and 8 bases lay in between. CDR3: CASSYSQSYEQYF. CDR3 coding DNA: TGTGCCAGCAGCTATAGCCAGTCCTACGAGCAGTACTTC. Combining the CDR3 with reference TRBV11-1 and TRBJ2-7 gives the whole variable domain EAEVAQSPRYKITEKSQAVAFWCDPISGHATLYWYRQILGQGPELLVQFQDESVVDDSQLPKDRFSAERLKGVDSTLKIQPAELGDSAMYLCASSYSQSYEQYFGPGTRLTVT.

CDR3 residues: CASSPAGTNTGELFF. The CDR3 DNA follows: TGTGCCAGCAGCCCGGCCGGGACTAACACCGGGGAGCTGTTTTTT. The chain joins TRBV13 to TRBJ2-2; TRBD2 might be the D (6 bases). Trimming shortened V by 5 bases and J by 2 bases, and 12 bases separated the two germline ends. This CDR3 is built from 15 residues. Germline CDR1 and CDR2: PRHDT and FYEKMQ (reference sequence).

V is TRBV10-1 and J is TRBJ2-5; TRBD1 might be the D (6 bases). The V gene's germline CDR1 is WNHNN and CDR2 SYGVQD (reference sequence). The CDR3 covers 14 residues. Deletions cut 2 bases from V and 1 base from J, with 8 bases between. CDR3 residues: CASSEDRIQETQYF. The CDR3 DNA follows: TGCGCCAGCAGTGAGGACAGGATCCAAGAGACCCAGTACTTC.

The CDR3 region is CSVRTDSNQPQHF. CDR3 bases: TGCAGCGTTCGGACAGACAGCAATCAGCCCCAGCATTTT. The V call is TRBV29-1, the J call TRBJ1-5, with a weak D call TRBD1 (6 bases). Germline V gene data show CDR1 as SQVTM and CDR2 as ANQGSEA. Between the trimmed V and J ends, which lost 5 bases and 1 base, there was a span of 9 bases. The CDR3 covers 13 residues.

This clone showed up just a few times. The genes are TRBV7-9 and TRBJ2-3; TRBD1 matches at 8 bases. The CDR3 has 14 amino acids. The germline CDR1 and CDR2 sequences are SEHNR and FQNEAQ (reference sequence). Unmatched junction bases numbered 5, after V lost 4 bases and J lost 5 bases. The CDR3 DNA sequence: TGTGCCAGCAGCTCCGGACAGGGCGGAGATACGCAGTATTTT. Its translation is CASSSGQGGDTQYF.

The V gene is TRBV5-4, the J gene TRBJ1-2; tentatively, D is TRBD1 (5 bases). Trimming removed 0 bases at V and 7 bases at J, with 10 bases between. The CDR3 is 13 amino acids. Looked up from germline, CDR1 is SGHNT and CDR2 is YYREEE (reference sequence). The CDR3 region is CASSLVQGGGYTF. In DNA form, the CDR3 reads TGTGCCAGCAGCTTGGTGCAGGGCGGTGGCTACACCTTC.